This TCR beta chain derives from a study of blood T cell repertoires in COVID-19. Whole-study context: T cells, B-cell-depleted T cells, or PBMCs supplied cDNA or gDNA.

CDR1 and CDR2 (germline): MDHEN, SYDVKM. Deletions cut 6 bases from V and 5 bases from J, with 11 bases between. This CDR3 region has 12 residues. Enrolment of Seattle patients took place during active infection, and they were followed longitudinally. TCRdb keeps only in-frame clones here, not all; method: immunoSEQ multiplex PCR. This sample has around 260,000 clones, with roughly 88% found just once. The sample taken for sequencing was peripheral blood. The V call is TRBV28, the J call TRBJ2-7; a possible D gene is TRBD2 (6 bases). The TCR sequence derives from a woman between 70 and 85 years old with COVID-19, enrolled during active disease. The CDR3: CASRDYEDEQYF. DNA for the CDR3: TGTGCCAGCAGGGACTATGAGGACGAGCAGTACTTC.